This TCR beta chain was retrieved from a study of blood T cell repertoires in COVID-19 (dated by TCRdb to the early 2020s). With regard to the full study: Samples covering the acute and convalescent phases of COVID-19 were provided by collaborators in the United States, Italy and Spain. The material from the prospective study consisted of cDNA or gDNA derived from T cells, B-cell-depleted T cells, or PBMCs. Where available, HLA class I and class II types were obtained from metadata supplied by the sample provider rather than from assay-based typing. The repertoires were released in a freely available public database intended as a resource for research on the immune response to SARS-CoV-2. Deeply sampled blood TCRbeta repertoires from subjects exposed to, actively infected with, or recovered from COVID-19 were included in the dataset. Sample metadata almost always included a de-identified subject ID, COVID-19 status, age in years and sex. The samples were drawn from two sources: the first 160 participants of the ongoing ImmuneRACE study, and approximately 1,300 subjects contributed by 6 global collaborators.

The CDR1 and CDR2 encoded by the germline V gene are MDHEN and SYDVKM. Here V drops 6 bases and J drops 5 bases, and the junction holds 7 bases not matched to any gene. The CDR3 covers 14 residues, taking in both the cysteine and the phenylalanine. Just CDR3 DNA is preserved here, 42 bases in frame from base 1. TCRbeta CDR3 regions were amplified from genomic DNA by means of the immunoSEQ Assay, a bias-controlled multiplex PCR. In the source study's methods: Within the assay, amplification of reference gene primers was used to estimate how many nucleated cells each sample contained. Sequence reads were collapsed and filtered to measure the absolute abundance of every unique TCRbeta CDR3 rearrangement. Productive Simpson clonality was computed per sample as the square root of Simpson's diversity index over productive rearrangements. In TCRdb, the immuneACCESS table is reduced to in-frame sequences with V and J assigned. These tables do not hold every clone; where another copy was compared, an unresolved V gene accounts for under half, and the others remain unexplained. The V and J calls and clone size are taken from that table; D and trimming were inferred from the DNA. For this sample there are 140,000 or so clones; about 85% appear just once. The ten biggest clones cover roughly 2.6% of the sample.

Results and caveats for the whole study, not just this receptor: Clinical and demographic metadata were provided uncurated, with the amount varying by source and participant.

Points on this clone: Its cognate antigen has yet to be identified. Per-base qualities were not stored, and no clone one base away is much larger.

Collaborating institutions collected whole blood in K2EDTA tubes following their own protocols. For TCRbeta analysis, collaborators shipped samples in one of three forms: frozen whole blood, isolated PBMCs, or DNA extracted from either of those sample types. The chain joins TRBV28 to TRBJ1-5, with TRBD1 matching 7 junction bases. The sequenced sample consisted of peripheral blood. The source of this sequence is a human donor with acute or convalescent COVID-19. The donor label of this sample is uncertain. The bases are TGTGCCAGCAGGCCGGGACAGCCCCATCAGCCCCAGCATTTT. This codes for CASRPGQPHQPQHF.